Below are 18 T cell receptor beta chains sequenced from a single sample in a study of blood T cell repertoires in COVID-19. Using immunoSEQ multiplex PCR, the repertoire was profiled, and TCRdb retains in-frame clones only, with some absent. The sample records under 80,000 clones, around four fifths being singletons. Sample: peripheral blood. Receptors were obtained from a man between 65 and 85 years old with acute or convalescent COVID-19.

This clone came up a few times. The genes are TRBV5-6 and TRBJ2-5; a weak D match, TRBD2 (6 bases). There are 17 residues in the CDR3. V lost 1 base, J lost 2 bases, and 18 bases lay in between. Germline loops: CDR1 SGHDT, CDR2 YYEEEE. The CDR3 DNA sequence: TGTGCCAGCAGCTTGCTCTCGGAGGGATCGCAACAAGAGACCCAGTACTTC. This codes for CASSLLSEGSQQETQYF.

The chain uses TRBV5-1 and TRBJ2-3; tentative D call: TRBD2 (6 bases). Per germline, CDR1 SGHRS and CDR2 YFSETQ. The CDR3 length is 18 residues. Trimming left V 1 base short and J 0 bases short, with 18 bases between. CDR3 sequence (DNA): TGCGCCAGCAGCTTGATGGGGGGTACAGGATCCAGCACAGATACGCAGTATTTT. Translated: CASSLMGGTGSSTDTQYF.

Only a few counts were recorded for this clone. The chain links TRBV2 to TRBJ1-2; no definite D call. This CDR3 has 16 residues. The V end lost 7 bases, the J end lost 9 bases, and 27 bases lay between the germline ends. The V gene's germline CDR1 is SNHLY and CDR2 FYNNEI. The CDR3 coding sequence is TGTGCCAGCATCCCAAGGGAACAGACTACCATTAGTAGCTACACCTTC. It is translated as CASIPREQTTISSYTF.

The chain carries TRBV5-1 and TRBJ2-5; tentative D call: TRBD1 (6 bases). The CDR3 has 15 amino acids. Trimming removed 1 base at V and 2 bases at J, with 12 bases between. CDR1 is SGHRS, CDR2 YFSETQ, per germline. CDR3 loop: CASSLFRTAQETQYF. The CDR3 DNA reads as TGCGCCAGCAGCTTGTTTCGGACAGCTCAAGAGACCCAGTACTTC.

V and J are TRBV5-5 and TRBJ2-1, with 8 positions matching TRBD2. Trimming took 0 bases from V and 10 from J; bases not matched to a gene: 9. Per germline, CDR1 SGHKS and CDR2 YYEKEE (reference sequence). This CDR3 is built from 15 residues. The CDR3 DNA sequence: TGTGCCAGCAGCTTGGGGACTAGCCTCTGGGGCGAGCAGTTCTTC. This codes for CASSLGTSLWGEQFF.

The V gene is TRBV7-2, the J gene TRBJ1-1; D is possibly TRBD1 (6 bases). The CDR3 length is 14 residues. Germline CDR1 SGHTA, CDR2 FQGNSA. Trimming removed 5 bases from V and 1 base from J, with 11 bases in between. The CDR3 coding sequence is TGTGCCAGCAGCCAGGGGTGGGAGAACACTGAAGCTTTCTTT. Its translation is CASSQGWENTEAFF.

The chain has TRBV19 and TRBJ1-1; 7 bases match TRBD1. The CDR3 consists of 14 residues. Germline trimming cut 4 bases from V and 2 bases from J; bases unmatched to any gene: 4. From germline, CDR1 is LNHDA and CDR2 SQIVND (reference sequence). CDR3 protein: CASSTGQVNTEAFF. CDR3 DNA: TGTGCCAGTAGTACCGGACAGGTAAACACTGAAGCTTTCTTT. Full variable domain (remainder filled in from reference TRBV19 and TRBJ1-1): DGGITQSPKYLFRKEGQNVTLSCEQNLNHDAMYWYRQDPGQGLRLIYYSQIVNDFQKGDIAEGYSVSREKKESFPLTVTSAQKNPTAFYLCASSTGQVNTEAFFGQGTRLTVV.

The V call is TRBV25-1, the J call TRBJ1-6; the D is unclear. This CDR3 is 15 amino acids long. The germline V and J ends were trimmed by 6 bases and 7 bases, with 16 bases remaining between them. CDR1 is MGHDK, CDR2 SYGVNS, per germline. The CDR3 DNA reads as TGTGCCAGCAGCCCAAGGTACAGCCTGAATTCACCCCTCCACTTT. Translated, it gives CASSPRYSLNSPLHF.

The chain is built from TRBV5-1 and TRBJ2-1, with D possibly being TRBD1 (6 bases). The CDR3 is 14 amino acids. The germline V gene has CDR1 SGHRS and CDR2 YFSETQ. The V and J ends lost 4 bases and 7 bases respectively, with 15 bases between them. CDR3 nucleotide sequence: TGCGCCAGCAGCCCAAGAACAGGGATGAATGAGCAGTTCTTC. Its protein is CASSPRTGMNEQFF.

The rearrangement uses TRBV18 and TRBJ2-3; D is perhaps TRBD1 (6 bases). The CDR3 length is 17 residues. The germline V gene has CDR1 KGHSH and CDR2 LQKENI. Trimming took 4 bases from V and 0 from J, leaving 17 bases between them. CDR3 protein: CASSQQNRDASTDTQYF. The CDR3 DNA is TGTGCCAGCTCACAACAAAACAGGGACGCTAGCACAGATACGCAGTATTTT.

The V call is TRBV19, the J call TRBJ1-5; D is unclear. The V end lost 4 bases, the J end lost 4 bases, and 14 bases lay between the germline ends. The CDR3 runs to 15 residues. Germline V gives CDR1 LNHDA, CDR2 SQIVND (reference sequence). The CDR3 nucleotides read TGTGCCAGTAGTACTTACGTCGGGAGGAATCAGCCCCAGCATTTT. It specifies CASSTYVGRNQPQHF.

The chain employs TRBV12-5 and TRBJ2-7; TRBD2 agrees at 7 bases. The CDR3 loop spans 22 amino acids. From germline, CDR1 is LGHNT and CDR2 FRNRAP. V was clipped by 0 bases and J by 1 base; unmatched bases: 24. The chain's CDR3 is CASGLVLPKLTAGILVSYEQYF. CDR3 bases: TGTGCTAGTGGTTTGGTACTCCCGAAGTTGACAGCGGGGATATTAGTATCCTACGAGCAGTACTTC. The full variable domain, in which reference TRBV12-5 and TRBJ2-7 provide the parts outside the CDR3, is DARVTQTPRHKVTEMGQEVTMRCQPILGHNTVFWYRQTMMQGLELLAYFRNRAPLDDSGMPKDRFSAEMPDATLATLKIQPSEPRDSAVYFCASGLVLPKLTAGILVSYEQYFGPGTRLTVT.

The chain couples TRBV5-4 to TRBJ2-1; no clear D. The CDR3 is 15 residues long. Trimming removed 4 bases from V and 3 bases from J, with 14 bases in between. Germline V lookup: CDR1 SGHNT, CDR2 YYREEE (reference sequence). The CDR3 bases are TGTGCCAGCAGCCCCCCCCCGCTCGGCTACAATGAGCAGTTCTTC. It codes for CASSPPPLGYNEQFF.

The chain links TRBV5-1 to TRBJ2-3; 15 bases line up with TRBD2. Germline CDR1 reads SGHRS; CDR2 reads YFSETQ. V lost 4 bases to trimming and J lost 6 bases; unmatched junction nucleotides: 3. The CDR3 runs 15 residues. CDR3 residues: CASSQGLAGGDTQYF. The DNA for the CDR3 is TGCGCCAGCAGCCAGGGACTAGCGGGGGGTGATACGCAGTATTTT.

The chain recombines TRBV7-2 with TRBJ2-7; a weak D match, TRBD1 (6 bases). This CDR3 region has 15 residues. CDR1 and CDR2 from the germline V gene are SGHTA and FQGNSA. The germline V and J ends were trimmed by 5 bases and 4 bases, with 18 bases remaining between them. DNA for the CDR3: TGTGCCAGCAGCCTGACCAGGGGCGGTAGGTACGAGCAGTACTTC. Encoded protein: CASSLTRGGRYEQYF.

The V call is TRBV5-1, the J call TRBJ2-1, with TRBD2 identical over 11 bases. The CDR3 loop spans 16 amino acids. V shed 4 bases and J 2 bases; nucleotides not matched to a gene: 5. Germline CDR1 and CDR2: SGHRS and YFSETQ. The CDR3 DNA reads as TGCGCCAGCAGCGCCGGGACTAGCGGTCCCTACAATGAGCAGTTCTTC. This sequence encodes CASSAGTSGPYNEQFF.

In this sample, this clone turned up once. CDR3 amino acids: CASSSQWNTEAFF. The CDR3 nucleotides read TGTGCCAGCAGCTCACAGTGGAACACTGAAGCTTTCTTT. The chain employs TRBV7-3 and TRBJ1-1; D is uncertain. The length of the CDR3 is 13 residues. CDR1 SGHTA and CDR2 FQGTGA come from the germline V gene. Deletions cut 4 bases from V and 1 base from J, with 7 bases between. Together with reference TRBV7-3 and TRBJ1-1, the CDR3 gives the full variable domain: GAGVSQTPSNKVTEKGKYVELRCDPISGHTALYWYRQSLGQGPEFLIYFQGTGAADDSGLPNDRFFAVRPEGSVSTLKIQRTERGDSAVYLCASSSQWNTEAFFGQGTRLTVV.

The chain couples TRBV4-1 to TRBJ1-1; D uncertain. With 0 bases removed from V and 1 base from J, the gap between germline ends came to 6 bases. Per germline, CDR1 MGHRA and CDR2 YSYEKL. The CDR3 totals 14 residues. CDR3 sequence: CASSQDRQNTEAFF. CDR3 nucleotide sequence: TGCGCCAGCAGCCAAGATCGACAGAACACTGAAGCTTTCTTT.